This TCR beta chain was identified in a study of cytomegalovirus exposure and HLA in healthy donors. Study outcomes and limitations: First-cohort TCR clusters tended to co-occur in the 90 to 150 validation repertoires, a later analysis found.

Assay: immunoSEQ multiplex PCR; the TCRdb copy retains only in-frame clones and omits some. Among approximately 100,000 clones, more than 70% were seen once, and the ten largest hold more than 2%. CDR3 length: 13 residues. V shed 6 bases and J 4 bases; nucleotides not matched to a gene: 1. Germline V gene sequence: CDR1 SNHLY, CDR2 FYNNEI. This clone was picked up one time. Its specificity is unknown. The V call is TRBV2, the J call TRBJ1-2, with 11 bases aligning to TRBD1. This receptor was taken from a woman aged 18-35 years in good health and CMV-seronegative. The sequenced sample consisted of PBMCs. The CDR3 loop reads CASSGTGGYGYTF. The CDR3, as DNA: TGTGCCAGCAGCGGGACAGGGGGCTATGGCTACACCTTC.